The clone carrying this TCR beta chain was found many times. The germline V gene encodes CDR1 SEHNR and CDR2 FQNEAQ (reference sequence). Trimming at V came to 5 bases and at J to 4 bases, leaving 6 bases not matched to a gene. The CDR3 has 14 residues. The sample is drawn from a study of neurological immune-mediated disorders. MiXCR, run by TCRdb on the 5' RACE reads, gives a single entry per CDR3 protein. The data show more than 15,000 distinct CDR3 sequences, with under 4% seen just once and 20% to 25% held by the top ten. Sorted libraries were made with 900,000 to 1,000,000 CD4+ or CD8+ T cells. This clonotype originated in a woman in her 40s in good health. Sequencing was done on a sample of CD8+ T cells from blood. The rearrangement joins TRBV7-9 to TRBJ2-7, with 9 bases matching TRBD1. CDR3 loop: CASSGGDRVYEQYF. The CDR3, as DNA: TGTGCCAGCAGCGGGGGGGACAGGGTGTACGAGCAGTACTTC.